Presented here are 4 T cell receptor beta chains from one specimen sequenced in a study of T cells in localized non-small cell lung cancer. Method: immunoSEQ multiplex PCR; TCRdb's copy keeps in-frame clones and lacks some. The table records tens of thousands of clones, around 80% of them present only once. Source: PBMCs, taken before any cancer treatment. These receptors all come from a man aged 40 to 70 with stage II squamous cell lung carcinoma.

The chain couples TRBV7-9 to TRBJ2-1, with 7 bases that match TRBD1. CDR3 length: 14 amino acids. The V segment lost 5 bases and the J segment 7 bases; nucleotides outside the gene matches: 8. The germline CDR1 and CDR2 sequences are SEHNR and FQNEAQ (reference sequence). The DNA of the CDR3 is TGTGCCAGCAGCCCAAGACAGGGCGGGAATGAGCAGTTCTTC. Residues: CASSPRQGGNEQFF.

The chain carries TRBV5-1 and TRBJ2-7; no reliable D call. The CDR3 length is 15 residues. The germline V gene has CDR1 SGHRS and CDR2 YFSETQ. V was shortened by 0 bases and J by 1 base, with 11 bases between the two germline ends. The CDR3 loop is CASSLDIRRSYEQYF. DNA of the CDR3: TGCGCCAGCAGCTTGGATATACGCAGATCCTACGAGCAGTACTTC.

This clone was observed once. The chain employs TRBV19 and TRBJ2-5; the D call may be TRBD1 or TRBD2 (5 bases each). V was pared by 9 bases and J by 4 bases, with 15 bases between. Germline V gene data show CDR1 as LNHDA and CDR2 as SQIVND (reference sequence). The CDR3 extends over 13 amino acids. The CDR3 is CASSGAFVETQYF. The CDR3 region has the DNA TGTGCCAGCTCCGGGGCCTTTGTAGAGACCCAGTACTTC.

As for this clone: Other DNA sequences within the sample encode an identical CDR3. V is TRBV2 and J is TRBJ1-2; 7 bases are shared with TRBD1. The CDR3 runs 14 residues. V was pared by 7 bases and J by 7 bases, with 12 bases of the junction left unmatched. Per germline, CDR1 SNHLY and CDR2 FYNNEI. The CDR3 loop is CASTEKGASAGYTF. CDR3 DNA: TGTGCCAGCACCGAGAAGGGGGCCTCGGCTGGCTACACCTTC.